This TCR beta chain was sequenced during a study of shared clonotypes between healthy human individuals. In the study overall: The study used three CD4 naive, three CD4 memory, two CD8 naive and one CD8 memory plate per donor. Points from the study as a whole: Naive subsets tended to show greater estimated richness than memory subsets.

Recent acute infections and vaccinations were absent in the healthy HIV-negative adult donors. The V end was cut by 4 bases, the J end by 4 bases, with 8 bases between. There are 13 residues in the CDR3. CDR1 and CDR2 (germline): SGHRS, YFSETQ. Per the study methods: With immunoSEQ giving junction-only sequences and no quality scores, filtering differed. This table comes from immunoSEQ multiplex PCR, and its TCRdb copy is limited to in-frame clones, with some not included. Clone size and the V and J calls come from that table; the DNA yielded D and trimming. The data hold 2 million to 2.5 million clones, with about 92% observed a single time. This clone was counted once. Its antigen is undetermined. Other DNA sequences in this specimen translate into the identical CDR3.

V usage is TRBV5-1 and J usage is TRBJ2-2; D possibly corresponds to TRBD1 (5 bases). The TCR sequence derives from a man aged 18 to 30 in good health. Some clones in this sample may be carry-over from other donors' samples. Sequences were obtained from naive CD4+ T cells from PBMCs. The subset is: CD45RA+ positively selected. CDR3 protein: CASSRGSTGELFF. CDR3 sequence (DNA): TGCGCCAGCAGCAGGGGCAGCACCGGGGAGCTGTTTTTT.